This TCR beta chain was sequenced for a study of beta chain features in type 1 diabetes (dated by TCRdb to between 2017 and 2018). Some background on the complete study: Patients and healthy donors did not differ in mean age, gender distribution, total cell number or subset yield. In the study, TCRB repertoires of sorted circulating CD4+ T cell subsets from recently diagnosed type 1 diabetes patients were compared with those of matched healthy donors. A total of roughly 100 million sorted cells were examined across all samples, and a strong correlation was observed between cell number per subset and RNA yield. Regulatory and stem cell-like memory subsets were isolated from only 8 patients and roughly eight healthy donors, whereas naive and central memory subsets came from all 28 donors. Overall study results and their limits: Patients with type 1 diabetes made fewer insertions and deleted more nucleotides at VDJ recombination sites, implying thymic rearrangement abnormalities. Shorter templates might have been favored by PCR, but patient and control samples were amplified and corrected together, so both groups would have been affected equally by any skew. In all four CD4+ subsets, TCRB CDR3 length was moderately but significantly shorter in type 1 diabetes patients. Because the HLA sub-analyses included only small numbers of individuals, any influence of HLA type on TCRB rearrangement was left unresolved. Because cDNA rather than genomic DNA was sequenced, highly expressing activated cells could have been over-represented, although no difference in activation and CD3 levels was found between groups. Naive, central memory and regulatory TCRB repertoires appeared to be more alike among patients than among healthy donors.

The High Capacity cDNA Reverse Transcription Kit was used to reverse transcribe all of the isolated RNA, meaning that expressed TCRB transcripts were what got sequenced. Deep immunoSEQ sequencing was applied to naive, central memory and regulatory T cell samples, giving an average of about 3.4 million total reads per sample. After sorted cells were lysed in RLT buffer, RNA was extracted with DNase-treated RNeasy Micro or Mini kits, with the choice depending on cell number. To prevent cross-contamination, each cell subset was processed individually, whereas patient and healthy donor samples were processed jointly. The immunoSEQ multiplex PCR was used to amplify TCRB sequences from cDNA, yielding 87-bp fragments that span the CDR3 region. Sequencing of the amplicons was performed on the Illumina HiSeq platform. The authors' pipeline ran thus. Synthetic template baselines were used to correct PCR bias computationally, reads within Hamming distance 2 were collapsed, and singletons that could not be merged were discarded. Reads were aligned against IMGT so that V, D and J genes, CDR3 length and insertions or deletions at six rearrangement sites could be assigned. Within each subset, clonotype counts were normalized to the number of sorted cells before true diversity and Gini coefficients were calculated with the tcR R package. The overlap coefficient, calculated on TCRB nucleotide sequences, was used to measure repertoire sharing. Out-of-frame TCRB sequences from naive cells were analyzed to stand in for the pre-selection repertoire. TCRdb took this table from immuneACCESS and kept in-frame rearrangements with V and J called. Such tables lack part of the clones; where checked against another copy, unresolved V genes explain under half of the gap, and the rest is unexplained. V and J calls and clone size are those listed in that table; D and trimming were worked out from the DNA. A total of 500,000 to 850,000 clones appear in this sample, about 14% of them only once. Approximately 0.042% of the sample is in the top ten clones.

From each donor, a single peripheral blood sample of around 120 mL on average was drawn into heparinised tubes. A BD FACSAria II was used to sort naive, central memory, regulatory and stem cell-like memory CD4+ T cells with a panel that included CD45RO, CCR7, CD25, CD127, CD95 and CD27. Every sorted population had a purity above 98%. Right away, PBMCs were isolated by Lymphoprep density gradient centrifugation and were stained directly, with no culture step. So that batch effects would be minimized, each experiment stained and sorted samples in pairs, pairing one healthy donor with one patient. CDR1 and CDR2 were assigned from the germline V gene as SGHTA and FQGNSA. Trimming takes 0 bases off V and 4 bases off J; junction bases not matched to a gene: 3. The CDR3 holds 17 amino acids from the cysteine to the phenylalanine. Only the CDR3 part of the read is kept: 51 bases, read in frame from the first base.

With respect to this clone: This clone's antigen is unknown. Within one base of it there is no much larger clone, and no base qualities were kept.

The source of this sequence is a man between 18 and 35 years old with type 1 diabetes. Input material: naive CD4+ T cells from blood. Per the publication, the cell subset or site label means: true naive CD4+ T cells. The chain is made from TRBV7-2 and TRBJ2-1; TRBD2 aligns with 13 central bases. CDR3 region: CASSLALTSGGYNEQFF. The nucleotides read TGTGCCAGCAGCTTAGCCCTGACTAGCGGGGGGTACAATGAGCAGTTCTTC.